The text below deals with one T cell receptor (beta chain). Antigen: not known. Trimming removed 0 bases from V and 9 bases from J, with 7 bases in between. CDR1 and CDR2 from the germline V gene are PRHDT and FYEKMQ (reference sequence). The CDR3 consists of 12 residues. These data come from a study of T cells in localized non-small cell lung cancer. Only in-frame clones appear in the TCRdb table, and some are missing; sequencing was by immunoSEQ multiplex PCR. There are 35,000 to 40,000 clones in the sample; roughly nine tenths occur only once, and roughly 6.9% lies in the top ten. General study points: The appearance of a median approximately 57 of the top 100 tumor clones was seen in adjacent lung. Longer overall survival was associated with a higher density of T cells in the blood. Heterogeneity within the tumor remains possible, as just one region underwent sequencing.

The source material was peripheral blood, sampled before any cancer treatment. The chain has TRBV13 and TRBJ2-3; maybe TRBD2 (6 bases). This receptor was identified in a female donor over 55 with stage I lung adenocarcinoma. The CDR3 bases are TGTGCCAGCAGCTTAGGTGGAGGGACGCAGTATTTT. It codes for CASSLGGGTQYF.